Below, one T cell receptor beta chain is given with its context. Its specificity is not known. Using immunoSEQ multiplex PCR, the repertoire was profiled, and TCRdb retains in-frame clones only, with some absent. The sample shows about 120,000 clones, 85% to 95% of them seen only once. This sample was taken from a study of graft-versus-host responses after intestinal transplantation. Study in general: Recipients across the board were started on anti-thymocyte globulin induction, then kept on tacrolimus and steroids for approximately three years.

Regarding the study as a whole: Early declines in HvG clones that occurred post-transplant were associated with peak circulating GvH clone levels. Patients with graft-donor T cell macrochimerism had high graft-versus-host to host-versus-graft clonal ratios in allografts.

The sequencing used unstimulated CD8+ T cells sorted from spleen or lymph node cells, collected before intestinal transplant. The source of this sequence is a human donor who received an intestinal transplant.

CDR3 region: CASSVNGSGARGETQYF. The CDR3 DNA follows: TGTGCCAGCAGCGTAAATGGAAGCGGGGCGAGGGGGGAGACCCAGTACTTC. The chain has TRBV9 and TRBJ2-5, with D perhaps TRBD2 (7 bases). Germline V CDR1 and CDR2: SGDLS, YYNGEE. The germline V and J ends were trimmed by 1 base and 5 bases, with 21 bases remaining between them. The CDR3 runs 17 residues. The full variable domain, completed using reference TRBV9 and TRBJ2-5, is DSGVTQTPKHLITATGQRVTLRCSPRSGDLSVYWYQQSLDQGLQFLIQYYNGEERAKGNILERFSAQQFPDLHSELNLSSLELGDSALYFCASSVNGSGARGETQYFGPGTRLLVL.